This TCR beta chain emerged from a study of T cell responses to AZD1222 COVID-19 vaccine. Findings and limits, study-wide: Targets within unmutated variant regions were reportedly found for nearly half of spike-specific TCRs.

Germline values: CDR1 LNHNV, CDR2 YYDKDF (reference sequence). V gave up 1 base and J gave up 5 bases; unmatched junction bases: 4. This CDR3 region has 15 residues. Sequencing used immunoSEQ multiplex PCR; TCRdb keeps in-frame clones, though not all of them. The sample contains roughly 14,000 clones, 88% of which appear only once. This clone was picked up a small number of times. No antigen is known for it. This TCR came from an adult who received the AZD1222 COVID-19 vaccine. The V and J genes are TRBV15 and TRBJ1-4; TRBD1 aligns across 7 bases. The input for sequencing was peripheral blood, taken 28 days after the second AZD1222 dose. The CDR3 sequence is CATSRGDSRNEKLFF. The CDR3 DNA sequence: TGTGCCACCAGCAGAGGGGACAGCCGAAATGAAAAACTGTTTTTT.